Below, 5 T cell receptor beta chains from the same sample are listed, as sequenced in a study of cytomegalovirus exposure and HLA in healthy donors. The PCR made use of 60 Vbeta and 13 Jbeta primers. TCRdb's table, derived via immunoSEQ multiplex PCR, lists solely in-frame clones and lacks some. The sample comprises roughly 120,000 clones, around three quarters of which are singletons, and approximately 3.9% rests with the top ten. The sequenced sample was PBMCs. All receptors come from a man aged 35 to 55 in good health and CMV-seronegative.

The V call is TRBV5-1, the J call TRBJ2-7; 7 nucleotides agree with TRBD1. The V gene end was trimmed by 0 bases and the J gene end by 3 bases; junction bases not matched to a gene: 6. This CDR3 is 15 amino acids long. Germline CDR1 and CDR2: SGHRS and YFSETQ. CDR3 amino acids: CASSLVQGPGYEQYF. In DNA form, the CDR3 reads TGCGCCAGCAGCTTGGTACAGGGGCCCGGCTACGAGCAGTACTTC.

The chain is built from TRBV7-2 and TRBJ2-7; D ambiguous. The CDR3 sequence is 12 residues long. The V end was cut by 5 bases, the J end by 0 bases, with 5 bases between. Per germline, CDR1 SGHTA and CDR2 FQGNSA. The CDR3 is CASSPSSYEQYF. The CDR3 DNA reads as TGTGCCAGCAGCCCTAGCTCCTACGAGCAGTACTTC.

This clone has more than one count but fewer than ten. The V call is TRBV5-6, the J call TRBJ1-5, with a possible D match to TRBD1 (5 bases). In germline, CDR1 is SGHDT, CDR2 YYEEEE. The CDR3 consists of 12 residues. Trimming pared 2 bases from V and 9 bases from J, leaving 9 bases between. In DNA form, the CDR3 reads TGTGCCAGCAGCTTCACCGGGGGGCCCCAGCATTTT. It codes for CASSFTGGPQHF.

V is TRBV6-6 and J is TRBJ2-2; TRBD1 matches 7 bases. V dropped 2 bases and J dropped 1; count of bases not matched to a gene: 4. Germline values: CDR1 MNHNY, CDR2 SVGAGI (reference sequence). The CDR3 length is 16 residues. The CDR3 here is CASSYKQGVNTGELFF. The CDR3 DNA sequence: TGTGCCAGCAGTTACAAGCAGGGGGTGAACACCGGGGAGCTGTTTTTT.

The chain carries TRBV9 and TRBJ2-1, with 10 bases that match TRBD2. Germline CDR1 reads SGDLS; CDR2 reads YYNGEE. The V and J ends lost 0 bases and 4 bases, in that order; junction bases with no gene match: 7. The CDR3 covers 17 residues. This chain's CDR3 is CASSVVASGGEYNEQFF. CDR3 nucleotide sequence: TGTGCCAGCAGCGTAGTGGCTAGCGGGGGAGAATACAATGAGCAGTTCTTC.